These 21 T cell receptor beta chains share one sample of origin, sequenced in a study of CD8 T cells in Susac syndrome. cDNA came from roughly 0.5 to 1 ug RNA primed by random hexamers. MiXCR, applied by TCRdb to the immunoSEQ multiplex PCR reads, yields one record per CDR3 protein. Among around 170,000 distinct CDR3 sequences, almost 96% were seen once, and the ten largest hold approximately 0.098%. Material: CD4+ T cells from PBMCs. The receptors shown here come from a human donor with Susac syndrome.

The chain carries TRBV5-1 and TRBJ1-2; tentative D call: TRBD1 (6 bases). This CDR3 comprises 16 residues. Germline assignment: CDR1 SGHRS and CDR2 YFSETQ. V was shortened by 4 bases and J by 4 bases, with 20 bases between the two germline ends. The CDR3 nucleotides read TGCGCCAGCAGCCCCCGGACAGTTACAACGATCTATGGCTACACCTTC. Its protein is CASSPRTVTTIYGYTF.

This chain joins TRBV27 and TRBJ1-2; maybe TRBD1 (5 bases). Trimming took off 9 bases at V and 4 bases at J, with 15 bases between the two ends. CDR1 MNHEY and CDR2 SMNVEV come from the germline V gene (reference sequence). The CDR3 length is 13 residues. CDR3 region: CASTPSRAYGYTF. DNA for the CDR3: TGTGCCAGTACCCCATCCAGGGCCTATGGCTACACCTTC.

The CDR3 DNA reads TGTGCCAGCAGTGGTTGGGGACAGGGGGTACTAAACACTGAAGCTTTCTTT. It is translated as CASSGWGQGVLNTEAFF. V and J are TRBV6-1 and TRBJ1-1; 11 bases align to TRBD1. Germline V CDR1 and CDR2: MNHNS, SASEGT. J gave up 2 bases and V 4 bases, and 9 bases lay outside the gene matches. This CDR3 is 17 amino acids long.

The chain recombines TRBV12-3 or TRBV12-4 with TRBJ2-5; D is unresolved. V was trimmed by 3 bases and J by 5 bases, leaving 10 bases between them. The CDR3 has 13 amino acids. Here the CDR3 DNA reads TGTGCCAGCAGTTTTGGCCCGCGCGAGACCCAGTACTTC. Protein: CASSFGPRETQYF.

The chain is built from TRBV3-1 and TRBJ2-5, with D perhaps matching TRBD2 (5 bases). The V and J ends lost 5 bases and 1 base respectively, with 17 bases between them. The CDR3 contains 16 residues. CDR1 and CDR2 from the germline V gene are LGHDT and YNNKEL (reference sequence). The CDR3 sequence is CASSYRGQSFQETQYF. The DNA for the CDR3 is TGTGCCAGCAGCTACCGAGGGCAGTCCTTCCAAGAGACCCAGTACTTC.

The rearrangement joins TRBV20-1 to TRBJ1-1; D is unresolved. The germline V gene has CDR1 DFQATT and CDR2 SNEGSKA (reference sequence). This CDR3 comprises 13 residues. Trimming cost V 3 bases and J 1 base, with 9 bases left between them. The CDR3 is CSASLGTNTEAFF. The CDR3 region has the DNA TGCAGTGCTAGCCTCGGAACGAACACTGAAGCTTTCTTT.

The rearrangement joins TRBV12-3 or TRBV12-4 to TRBJ1-5; D is perhaps TRBD1 (5 bases). The length of the CDR3 is 12 residues. Trimming cost V 5 bases and J 6 bases, with 8 bases left between them. CDR3 coding DNA: TGTGCCAGCAGTCCAAGGGGTCAGCCCCAGCATTTT. Translation gives CASSPRGQPQHF.

The V and J genes are TRBV3-1 and TRBJ2-1; no clear D. Germline-derived CDR1 and CDR2 are LGHDT and YNNKEL (reference sequence). The CDR3 loop spans 13 amino acids. V lost 4 bases and J lost 1, with 5 bases in between. The CDR3 here is CASSPLSYNEQFF. CDR3 nucleotides: TGTGCCAGCAGCCCCCTATCCTACAATGAGCAGTTCTTC.

The chain links TRBV20-1 to TRBJ1-2, with TRBD1 matching over 7 bases. The CDR3 contains 10 residues. Trimming at V came to 6 bases and at J to 7 bases, leaving 2 bases not matched to a gene. Germline V gene lookup returns CDR1 DFQATT and CDR2 SNEGSKA (reference sequence). The CDR3 loop is CSASGGGYTF. Here the CDR3 DNA reads TGCAGTGCGTCAGGGGGTGGCTACACCTTC.

Concerning this clonotype itself: The final CDR3 position lacks the conserved phenylalanine or tryptophan, pointing to a likely read error. No DNA is shown, since the ends of the CDR3 on it are uncertain; the CDR3 is the one TCRdb lists. The chain joins TRBV6-1 to TRBJ1-2; the D call TRBD1 from the table was never checked on the DNA. The CDR3 spans 12 amino acids, including both terminal residues. The germline gives CDR1 MNHNS, CDR2 SASEGT. This CDR3 is CASSFQGGRAAS.

This clonotype was recorded only once. The chain joins TRBV29-1 to TRBJ1-5, with a possible D match to TRBD1 (5 bases). The V gene's germline CDR1 is SQVTM and CDR2 ANQGSEA. The CDR3 contains 12 residues. The CDR3: CRGRRDGQPQHF. Here the CDR3 DNA reads TGCAGGGGAAGGAGGGACGGTCAGCCCCAGCATTTT. Using reference TRBV29-1 and TRBJ1-5 for the parts outside the CDR3, the full variable domain is SAVISQKPSRDICQRGTSLTIQCQVDSQVTMMFWYRQQPGQSLTLIATANQGSEATYESGFVIDKFPISRPNLTFSTLTVSNMSPEDSSIYLCRGRRDGQPQHFGDGTRLSIL.

The chain joins TRBV7-9 to TRBJ2-1; D remains ambiguous. CDR1 SEHNR and CDR2 FQNEAQ come from the germline V gene (reference sequence). The CDR3 is 16 amino acids. With 1 base removed from V and 4 bases from J, the gap between germline ends came to 14 bases. The CDR3 region is CASSLDRLMRYNEQFF. CDR3 coding DNA: TGTGCCAGCAGCTTAGATCGGCTTATGCGGTACAATGAGCAGTTCTTC.

The chain uses TRBV6-2 or TRBV6-3 and TRBJ2-5; D possibly corresponds to TRBD1 (6 bases). Germline lookup yields CDR1 MNHEY and CDR2 SVGEGT. This CDR3 has 16 amino acids. V was clipped by 5 bases and J by 5 bases, with 21 bases between them. The CDR3 sequence: CASSQPNTGQRETQYF. CDR3 sequence (DNA): TGTGCCAGCAGTCAACCTAACACCGGACAGAGGGAGACCCAGTACTTC.

The chain has TRBV12-3 or TRBV12-4 and TRBJ2-6, with a possible D match to TRBD1 (5 bases). Trimming removed 1 base at V and 1 base at J, with 8 bases between. The CDR3 is 16 amino acids. CDR3 in DNA: TGTGCCAGCAGTTTAGGTACAGGTTCTGGGGCCAACGTCCTGACTTTC. Its translation: CASSLGTGSGANVLTF.

V usage is TRBV29-1 and J usage is TRBJ2-7; the match to TRBD1 covers 8 bases. CDR1 and CDR2 from the germline V gene are SQVTM and ANQGSEA. The CDR3 spans 17 residues. J lost 0 bases, V lost 4 bases, and 14 bases had no gene match. The CDR3 nucleotides are TGCAGCGTTGTCGGCAGGGGGCGGCTGTGGAACTCCTACGAGCAGTACTTC. Encoded protein: CSVVGRGRLWNSYEQYF.

This clonotype was recorded once. This chain uses TRBV11-2 with TRBJ2-6; 9 bases agree with TRBD1. The trim removed 1 base at V and 1 base at J, leaving 5 bases unmatched. Germline CDR1 and CDR2: SGHAT and FQNNGV. The CDR3 has 18 amino acids. For the CDR3, the DNA is TGTGCCAGCAGCTTAGTAGGGACAGGGAGGTCTGGGGCCAACGTCCTGACTTTC. Its protein product is CASSLVGTGRSGANVLTF.

This rearrangement joins TRBV12-3 or TRBV12-4 to TRBJ2-3; either TRBD1 or TRBD2 may supply D (5 bases each). V shed 3 bases and J shed 2 bases, with 6 bases lying between them. This CDR3 spans 13 amino acids. The CDR3 nucleotides read TGTGCCAGCAGTTTCGGGACCACAGATACGCAGTATTTT. Translation gives CASSFGTTDTQYF.

V gene TRBV12-3 or TRBV12-4 combines with J gene TRBJ2-5; D possibly corresponds to TRBD1 (6 bases). V gave up 6 bases and J gave up 1 base, with 21 bases separating them. The CDR3 is 17 residues long. CDR3 sequence reads: CASSPNLGGGSQETQYF. The CDR3 DNA reads as TGTGCCAGCAGCCCCAACCTTGGGGGCGGATCCCAAGAGACCCAGTACTTC.

V gene TRBV11-3 combines with J gene TRBJ2-3; 8 positions agree with TRBD2. CDR3 length: 15 residues. Losses at the gene ends were 4 bases for V and 2 bases for J; bases not matched to a gene: 5. Germline CDR1 and CDR2: SGHNT and YENEEA. CDR3 DNA sequence: TGTGCCAGCAGCTCTGGCGGGGGGCTCACAGATACGCAGTATTTT. Translation: CASSSGGGLTDTQYF.

This clonotype occurred once. The chain employs TRBV7-9 and TRBJ1-1, with no clear D. V was shortened by 1 base and J by 6 bases, with 9 bases between the two germline ends. Germline V gene data show CDR1 as SEHNR and CDR2 as FQNEAQ (reference sequence). The CDR3 is made up of 13 amino acids. The CDR3, as DNA: TGTGCCAGCAGCTTAGAAGTAGTTCCTGAAGCTTTCTTT. Residues: CASSLEVVPEAFF. Looking up the rest from reference TRBV7-9 and TRBJ1-1 gives the full variable domain: DTGVSQNPRHKITKRGQNVTFRCDPISEHNRLYWYRQTLGQGPEFLTYFQNEAQLEKSRLLSDRFSAERPKGSFSTLEIQRTEQGDSAMYLCASSLEVVPEAFFGQGTRLTVV.

The chain carries TRBV19 and TRBJ1-2; the match to TRBD1 covers 8 bases. The CDR3 consists of 15 residues. Germline CDR1 reads LNHDA; CDR2 reads SQIVND (reference sequence). V dropped 7 bases and J dropped 7; count of bases not matched to a gene: 14. The CDR3 is CASNAQPGGSGGYTF. DNA for the CDR3: TGTGCCAGTAATGCCCAACCAGGGGGCTCTGGTGGCTACACCTTC.